The 19 T cell receptor beta chains below all came from one sample that was sequenced in a study of T cells expressing NK-cell markers. From its re-call of the 5' RACE reads, TCRdb lists each CDR3 protein once, without DNA. Its table records fewer than 400,000 distinct CDR3 sequences. Sequencing input: blood T cells: a sorted CD56 or NKG2C T cell subset, CD4+ or CD8+ T cells, or bulk PBMC T cells (not recorded which). These receptors all come from a woman between 45 and 65 years old in good health.

V gene TRBV12-3 or TRBV12-4 combines with J gene TRBJ1-5. The CDR3 consists of 14 residues. The CDR3: CASSRTLSNQPQHF.

The V gene is TRBV5-6, the J gene TRBJ2-7. The CDR3 is made up of 11 amino acids. In germline, CDR1 is SGHDT, CDR2 YYEEEE. The CDR3 protein is CASSTDYEQYF.

The rearrangement joins TRBV20-1 to TRBJ2-3; TCRdb returns TRBD2, unconfirmable since there is no DNA. From germline, CDR1 is DFQATT and CDR2 SNEGSKA (reference sequence). The CDR3 is made up of 15 amino acids. CDR3 residues: CSARDIFAGERMQYF.

V usage is TRBV20-1 and J usage is TRBJ2-1. There are 11 residues in the CDR3. Germline-derived CDR1 and CDR2 are DFQATT and SNEGSKA (reference sequence). CDR3 sequence reads: CSATRANEQFF.

This sequence joins TRBV12-3 or TRBV12-4 and TRBJ2-7; TCRdb's D call, TRBD1, is unchecked because there is no DNA. This CDR3 contains 13 residues. The CDR3 is CASSRQLSYEQYF.

V usage is TRBV9 and J usage is TRBJ1-1. Germline V gene data show CDR1 as SGDLS and CDR2 as YYNGEE. The CDR3 length is 15 residues. CDR3 protein: CASSVDTFLDTEAFF.

V and J are TRBV12-3 or TRBV12-4 and TRBJ2-5. The CDR3 runs 16 residues. The CDR3 is CASSTSGPSSKETQYF.

The J gene is TRBJ2-5, the V gene TRBV5-1; TCRdb outputs TRBD1, but without DNA this stays unchecked. The length of the CDR3 is 14 residues. CDR1 and CDR2 (germline): SGHRS, YFSETQ. The CDR3 loop reads CASSLEQGAETQYF.

The rearrangement joins TRBV13 to TRBJ2-1. CDR3 length: 13 amino acids. CDR1 and CDR2 from the germline V gene are PRHDT and FYEKMQ (reference sequence). This CDR3 reads CASSLGNNNEQFF.

The chain is built from TRBV4-1 and TRBJ2-2. Germline CDR1 reads MGHRA; CDR2 reads YSYEKL. This CDR3 spans 15 amino acids. The CDR3 here is CASSQEGGWPGELFF.

The chain recombines TRBV5-1 with TRBJ2-1. Germline assignment: CDR1 SGHRS and CDR2 YFSETQ. The CDR3 is 12 amino acids. CDR3 amino acids: CASSLPGNEQFF.

This sequence joins TRBV29-1 and TRBJ2-2; TCRdb gives TRBD2 as the D gene, but with no DNA this cannot be confirmed. This CDR3 spans 15 amino acids. CDR1 and CDR2 (germline): SQVTM, ANQGSEA. The CDR3 reads CSVLAGTNGPGELFF.

In terms of frequency, this clonotype is medium-sized. This sequence joins TRBV12-3 or TRBV12-4 and TRBJ2-4; TCRdb returns TRBD1, unconfirmable since there is no DNA. This CDR3 contains 15 residues. CDR3 amino acids: CASSRSRQGKNIQYF.

The gene calls are TRBV24-1 and TRBJ2-7; TCRdb calls TRBD1, which cannot be checked without DNA. The CDR3 totals 15 residues. CDR1 is KGHDR, CDR2 SFDVKD, per germline. The CDR3 protein is CATSDGGQLNYEQYF.

The chain couples TRBV6-5 to TRBJ2-3; lacking DNA, the TRBD2 call made by TCRdb goes unchecked. CDR3 length: 18 amino acids. Germline CDR1 is MNHEY and CDR2 is SVGAGI. CDR3 sequence reads: CASSLVAGGTRGTDTQYF.

This rearrangement joins TRBV24-1 to TRBJ2-2. This CDR3 is built from 13 residues. Germline values: CDR1 KGHDR, CDR2 SFDVKD. The chain's CDR3 is CATSEGIPGELFF.

The V call is TRBV12-3 or TRBV12-4, the J call TRBJ2-7; TCRdb's D call, TRBD2, is unchecked because there is no DNA. The CDR3 covers 14 residues. The CDR3 spells CASRGAGGPLEQYF.

The chain recombines TRBV6-2 or TRBV6-3 with TRBJ2-7; TCRdb selects TRBD2, and the lack of DNA leaves this call unchecked. CDR3 length equals 14 residues. Germline lookup yields CDR1 MNHEY and CDR2 SVGEGT. The CDR3 reads CASTGLAGGDEQYF.

This chain uses TRBV11-2 with TRBJ2-2; TCRdb gives TRBD2 as the D gene, but with no DNA this cannot be confirmed. The V gene's germline CDR1 is SGHAT and CDR2 FQNNGV. The CDR3 is made up of 16 amino acids. The CDR3 reads CASSQGAGGPIGELFF. Combining the CDR3 with reference TRBV11-2 and TRBJ2-2 gives the whole variable domain EAGVAQSPRYKIIEKRQSVAFWCNPISGHATLYWYQQILGQGPKLLIQFQNNGVVDDSQLPKDRFSAERLKGVDSTLKIQPAKLEDSAVYLCASSQGAGGPIGELFFGEGSRLTVL.